These T cell receptor beta chains were read from a single sample in a study of cytomegalovirus exposure and HLA in healthy donors. Sequenced by immunoSEQ multiplex PCR; TCRdb stores in-frame clones only, minus some. The sample has approximately 160,000 clones, roughly nine tenths seen once. Input material: PBMCs. The receptor set was obtained from a woman between 18 and 30 years old in good health and CMV-seropositive. Both conserved end residues are part of each CDR3. The order of the fields is D gene, clone size, V gene, J gene, CDR3 protein, CDR3 DNA. The D gene is left open where the match is weak. Some rows have no size entry. The others give once, few or many, or a class for an expanded clone.

>-|once|TRBV18|TRBJ2-2
CASSFGQIITGELFF
TGTGCCAGCTCATTCGGACAGATTATCACCGGGGAGCTGTTTTTT
>TRBD1|once|TRBV30|TRBJ2-1
CAWRRSGTAYNEQFF
TGTGCCTGGAGGCGATCTGGGACAGCCTACAATGAGCAGTTCTTC
>TRBD1|once|TRBV6-1|TRBJ2-6
CASSRQGAGANVLTF
TGTGCCAGCAGTCGGCAGGGGGCTGGGGCCAACGTCCTGACTTTC
>TRBD1|-|TRBV30|TRBJ2-7
CAWSLDRDYEQYF
TGTGCCTGGAGTTTGGACAGGGACTACGAGCAGTACTTC
>-|-|TRBV30|TRBJ2-1
CAWRTRDPSYNEQFF
TGTGCCTGGAGGACGCGGGACCCCTCCTACAATGAGCAGTTCTTC
>TRBD2|-|TRBV6-4|TRBJ2-3
CASSQVSGSGTDTQYF
TGTGCCAGCAGCCAAGTAAGCGGGAGTGGAACAGATACGCAGTATTTT
>-|-|TRBV7-3|TRBJ2-5
CASSLTAAPTGKETQYF
TGTGCCAGCAGCTTAACCGCCGCACCGACAGGCAAAGAGACCCAGTACTTC
>-|-|TRBV18|TRBJ2-5
CASSPPNRGDETQYF
TGTGCCAGCTCACCACCAAATAGGGGTGATGAGACCCAGTACTTC
>-|once|TRBV30|TRBJ2-5
CAWSGSGQETQYF
TGTGCCTGGAGTGGTTCAGGCCAAGAGACCCAGTACTTC
>TRBD2|-|TRBV7-3|TRBJ2-3
CASSFSAGGLDTQYF
TGTGCCAGCAGCTTTTCAGCGGGAGGGTTAGATACGCAGTATTTT
>-|-|TRBV5-1|TRBJ1-4
CASSLSQGNEKLFF
TGCGCCAGCAGCTTGTCCCAGGGAAATGAAAAACTGTTTTTT
>TRBD1|once|TRBV11-3|TRBJ1-4
CASSFGTGDGHNEKLFF
TGTGCCAGCAGCTTCGGGACAGGGGACGGTCATAATGAAAAACTGTTTTTT
>-|-|TRBV15|TRBJ2-7
CATSRSKDSYEQYF
TGTGCCACCAGCAGATCTAAAGACAGCTACGAGCAGTACTTC
>TRBD2|-|TRBV6-6|TRBJ2-3
CASSYLRRERNTQYF
TGTGCCAGCAGTTACCTCCGGCGGGAGCGCAATACGCAGTATTTT
>TRBD2|few|TRBV19|TRBJ2-1
CASKPTSGNNEQFF
TGTGCCAGTAAGCCGACTAGCGGCAACAATGAGCAGTTCTTC
>TRBD2|few|TRBV18|TRBJ2-1
CASSSNALAGGYNEQFF
TGTGCCAGCTCATCCAACGCACTAGCGGGAGGATACAATGAGCAGTTCTTC
>TRBD1|-|TRBV28|TRBJ1-5
CASSLLQGDQPQHF
TGTGCCAGCAGTTTATTACAGGGGGATCAGCCCCAGCATTTT
>TRBD2|-|TRBV5-1|TRBJ2-7
CASSLGASGRNEQYF
TGCGCCAGCAGCTTGGGCGCTAGCGGGAGAAACGAGCAGTACTTC
>TRBD1|-|TRBV5-4|TRBJ2-2
CASSPTAGGTGELFF
TGTGCCAGCAGCCCAACCGCAGGGGGCACCGGGGAGCTGTTTTTT
>-|-|TRBV4-3|TRBJ2-1
CASSQAEGAQSSYNEQFF
TGCGCCAGCAGCCAAGCAGAAGGGGCCCAATCGTCCTACAATGAGCAGTTCTTC
>TRBD1|few|TRBV5-6|TRBJ1-2
CASSLTGARYGYTF
TGTGCCAGCAGCTTGACAGGGGCAAGATATGGCTACACCTTC
>TRBD2|-|TRBV7-3|TRBJ2-3
CASSSKPLAGETDTQYF
TGTGCCAGCAGCTCCAAACCCCTAGCGGGAGAGACAGATACGCAGTATTTT
>-|-|TRBV4-1|TRBJ2-7
CASSQTRLTSYEQYF
TGCGCCAGCAGCCAGACTAGGCTAACCTCCTACGAGCAGTACTTC
>TRBD1|-|TRBV6-5|TRBJ2-7
CASTSGTGLYEQYF
TGTGCCAGCACCTCCGGGACAGGGCTCTACGAGCAGTACTTC
>TRBD2|-|TRBV6-5|TRBJ2-7
CASSYSGLADEQYF
TGTGCCAGCAGTTACTCAGGACTAGCAGACGAGCAGTACTTC
>-|-|TRBV5-1|TRBJ2-1
CASSLLTREYNEQFF
TGCGCCAGCAGCCTCCTAACTAGGGAGTACAATGAGCAGTTCTTC
>-|once|TRBV6-1|TRBJ2-3
CASSSTTYGTDTQYF
TGTGCCAGCAGTAGCACTACGTACGGCACAGATACGCAGTATTTT
>-|-|TRBV28|TRBJ1-2
CASSSPSDNYGYTF
TGTGCCAGCAGTTCCCCAAGCGACAACTATGGCTACACCTTC
>TRBD1|few|TRBV18|TRBJ1-2
CASSPTGTGGGYTF
TGTGCCAGCTCACCAACCGGGACAGGGGGTGGCTACACCTTC
>-|-|TRBV27|TRBJ1-5
CASSLYQANQPQHF
TGTGCCAGCAGTTTATACCAGGCCAATCAGCCCCAGCATTTT
>TRBD1|-|TRBV10-3|TRBJ2-2
CAISPDRANTGELFF
TGTGCCATCAGTCCCGACAGGGCGAACACCGGGGAGCTGTTTTTT
>TRBD1|-|TRBV28|TRBJ1-2
CASSLRQGAETF
TGTGCCAGCAGTTTAAGACAGGGGGCGGAGACCTTC
>TRBD1|few|TRBV2|TRBJ2-5
CASSPQGALGETQYF
TGTGCCAGCAGTCCCCAGGGGGCGTTGGGGGAGACCCAGTACTTC
>TRBD1|few|TRBV10-3|TRBJ1-2
CAISAGTGGLYGYTF
TGTGCCATCAGCGCCGGGACAGGGGGCCTCTATGGCTACACCTTC
>TRBD1|-|TRBV28|TRBJ1-2
CASSFQGQLDGYTF
TGTGCCAGCAGTTTCCAGGGACAGTTGGATGGCTACACCTTC
>TRBD2|-|TRBV18|TRBJ2-7
CASSPPGAGGPSYEQYF
TGTGCCAGCTCACCACCGGGAGCGGGGGGGCCCTCCTACGAGCAGTACTTC
>TRBD2|-|TRBV19|TRBJ2-7
CASSNSGSVGEQYF
TGTGCCAGTTCAAATAGCGGGAGCGTCGGCGAGCAGTACTTC
>-|once|TRBV29-1|TRBJ2-1
CSAAWSSVNEQFF
TGCAGCGCCGCGTGGTCTAGCGTCAATGAGCAGTTCTTC
>-|-|TRBV20-1|TRBJ2-7
CSARGSGEQYF
TGCAGTGCTCGGGGATCTGGAGAGCAGTACTTC
>-|-|TRBV18|TRBJ1-5
CASSPREGGDNQPQHF
TGTGCCAGCTCACCCCGGGAAGGGGGGGACAATCAGCCCCAGCATTTT
>TRBD1|few|TRBV4-1|TRBJ2-2
CASRETGTGELFF
TGCGCCAGCAGAGAGACAGGGACCGGGGAGCTGTTTTTT
>-|-|TRBV7-9|TRBJ2-7
CASSLIQAYEQYF
TGTGCCAGCAGCTTAATACAAGCCTACGAGCAGTACTTC